This TCR beta chain was captured by sequencing in a study of shared T cell receptors in the human thymus. Assay: immunoSEQ multiplex PCR; the TCRdb copy retains only in-frame clones and omits some. The sample gives about 380,000 clones, approximately 95% of which show up once; 0.02% is in the top ten. The CDR3 extends over 17 amino acids. Germline CDR1 MGHRA, CDR2 YSYEKL. The junction had 12 bases not matched to a gene; V was cut back by 0 bases and J by 5 bases. The sample taken for sequencing was thymocytes. The sequence was obtained from a human donor. V and J are TRBV4-1 and TRBJ2-5; 7 nucleotides agree with TRBD2. CDR3 amino acids: CASSQDPKTSTGETQYF. The DNA of the CDR3 is TGCGCCAGCAGCCAAGATCCTAAGACTAGCACGGGGGAGACCCAGTACTTC.